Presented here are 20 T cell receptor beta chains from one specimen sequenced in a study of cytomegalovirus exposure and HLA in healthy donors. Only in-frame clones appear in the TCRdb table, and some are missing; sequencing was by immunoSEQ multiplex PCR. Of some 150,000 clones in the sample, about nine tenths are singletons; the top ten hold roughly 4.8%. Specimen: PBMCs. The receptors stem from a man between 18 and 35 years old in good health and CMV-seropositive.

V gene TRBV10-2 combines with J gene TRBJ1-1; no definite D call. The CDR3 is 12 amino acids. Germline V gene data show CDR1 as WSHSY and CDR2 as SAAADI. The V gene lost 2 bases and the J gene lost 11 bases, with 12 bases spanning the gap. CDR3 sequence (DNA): TGCGCCAGCAGTGAGCCCTTTCAGTCGGCTTTCTTT. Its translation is CASSEPFQSAFF.

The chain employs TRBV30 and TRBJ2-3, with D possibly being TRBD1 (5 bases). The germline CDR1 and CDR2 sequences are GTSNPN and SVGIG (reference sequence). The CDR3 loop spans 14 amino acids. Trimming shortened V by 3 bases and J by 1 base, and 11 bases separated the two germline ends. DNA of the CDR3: TGTGCCTGGAGCCAGGGATCGGGCACAGATACGCAGTATTTT. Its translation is CAWSQGSGTDTQYF.

CDR3 loop: CASTKEGASTETQYF. DNA for the CDR3: TGCGCCAGCACCAAGGAGGGGGCATCTACAGAGACCCAGTACTTC. The J gene is TRBJ2-5, the V gene TRBV5-1, with D perhaps TRBD1 (7 bases). The CDR3 runs to 15 residues. Germline V lookup: CDR1 SGHRS, CDR2 YFSETQ. Trimming pared 6 bases from V and 4 bases from J, leaving 19 bases between.

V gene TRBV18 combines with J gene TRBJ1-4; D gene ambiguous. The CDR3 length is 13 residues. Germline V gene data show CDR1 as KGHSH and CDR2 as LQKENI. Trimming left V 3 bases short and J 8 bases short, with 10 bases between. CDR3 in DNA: TGTGCCAGCTCACCGGGCCTACAAGAAAAACTGTTTTTT. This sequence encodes CASSPGLQEKLFF.

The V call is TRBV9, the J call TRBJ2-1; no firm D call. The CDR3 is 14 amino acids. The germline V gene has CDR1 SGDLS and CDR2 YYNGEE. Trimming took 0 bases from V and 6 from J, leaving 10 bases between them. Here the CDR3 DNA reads TGTGCCAGCAGCGTAGGTCCAGATCTCAATGAGCAGTTCTTC. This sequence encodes CASSVGPDLNEQFF. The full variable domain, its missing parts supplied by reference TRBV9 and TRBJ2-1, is DSGVTQTPKHLITATGQRVTLRCSPRSGDLSVYWYQQSLDQGLQFLIQYYNGEERAKGNILERFSAQQFPDLHSELNLSSLELGDSALYFCASSVGPDLNEQFFGPGTRLTVL.

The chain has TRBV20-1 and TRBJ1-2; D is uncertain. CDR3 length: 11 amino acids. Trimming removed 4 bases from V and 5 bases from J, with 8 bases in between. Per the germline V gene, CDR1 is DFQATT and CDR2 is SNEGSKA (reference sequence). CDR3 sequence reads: CSATERYGYTF. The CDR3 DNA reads TGCAGTGCTACCGAACGGTATGGCTACACCTTC.

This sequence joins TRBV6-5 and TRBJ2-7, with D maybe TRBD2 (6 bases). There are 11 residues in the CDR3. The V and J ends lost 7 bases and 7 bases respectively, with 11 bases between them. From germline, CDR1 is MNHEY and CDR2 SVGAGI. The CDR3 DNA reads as TGTGCCAGCACCCAAGGAGGGGAGCAGTACTTC. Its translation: CASTQGGEQYF.

The CDR3 sequence is CASSSPPRPQHF. The CDR3 coding sequence is TGTGCCAGCAGCTCTCCCCCGAGGCCCCAGCATTTT. The gene calls are TRBV7-8 and TRBJ1-5; no firm D call. The CDR3 consists of 12 residues. V lost 4 bases, J lost 9 bases, and 10 bases lay in between. Germline CDR1 is SGHVS and CDR2 is FQNEAQ.

The chain's CDR3 is CSAPGSPSYNEQFF. The DNA for the CDR3 is TGCAGCGCCCCAGGGTCACCTTCCTACAATGAGCAGTTCTTC. V gene TRBV29-1 combines with J gene TRBJ2-1; a possible D gene is TRBD1 (5 bases). Germline CDR1 reads SQVTM; CDR2 reads ANQGSEA. V was shortened by 7 bases and J by 1 base, with 14 bases between the two germline ends. The CDR3 is 14 residues long.

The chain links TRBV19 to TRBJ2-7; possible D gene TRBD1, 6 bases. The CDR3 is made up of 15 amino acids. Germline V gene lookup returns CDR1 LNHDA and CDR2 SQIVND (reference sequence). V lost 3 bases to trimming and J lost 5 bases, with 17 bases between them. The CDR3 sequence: CASSMTLGTGHEQYF. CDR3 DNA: TGTGCCAGTAGTATGACCCTGGGTACAGGGCACGAGCAGTACTTC. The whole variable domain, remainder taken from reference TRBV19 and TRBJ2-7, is DGGITQSPKYLFRKEGQNVTLSCEQNLNHDAMYWYRQDPGQGLRLIYYSQIVNDFQKGDIAEGYSVSREKKESFPLTVTSAQKNPTAFYLCASSMTLGTGHEQYFGPGTRLTVT.

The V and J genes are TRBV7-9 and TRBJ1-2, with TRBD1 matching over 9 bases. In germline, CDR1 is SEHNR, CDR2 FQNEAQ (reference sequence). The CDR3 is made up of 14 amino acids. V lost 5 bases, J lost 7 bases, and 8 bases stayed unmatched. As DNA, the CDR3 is TGTGCCAGCAGCGAGGGACAGGGCTCCCCTGGCTACACCTTC. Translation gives CASSEGQGSPGYTF.

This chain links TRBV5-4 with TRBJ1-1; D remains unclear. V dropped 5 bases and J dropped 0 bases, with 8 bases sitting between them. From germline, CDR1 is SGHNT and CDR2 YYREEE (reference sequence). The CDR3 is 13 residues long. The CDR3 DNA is TGTGCCAGCAGTCCGACAATGAACACTGAAGCTTTCTTT. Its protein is CASSPTMNTEAFF.

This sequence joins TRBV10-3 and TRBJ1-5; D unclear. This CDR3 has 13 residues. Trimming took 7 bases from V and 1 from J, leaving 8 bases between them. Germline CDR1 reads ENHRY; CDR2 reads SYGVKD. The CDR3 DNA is TGTGCCATCAACGCGGTGAGCAATCAGCCCCAGCATTTT. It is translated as CAINAVSNQPQHF.

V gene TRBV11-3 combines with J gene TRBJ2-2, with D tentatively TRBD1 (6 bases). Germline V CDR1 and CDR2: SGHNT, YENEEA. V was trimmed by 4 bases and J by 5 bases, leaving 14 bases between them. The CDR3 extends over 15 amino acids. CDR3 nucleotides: TGTGCCAGCAGCTCCAGTGGGGGCGCGACCGGGGAGCTGTTTTTT. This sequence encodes CASSSSGGATGELFF.

CDR3 residues: CASRVGVYLGYTF. CDR3 nucleotides: TGTGCCAGCAGGGTCGGTGTCTATCTCGGCTACACCTTC. The chain combines TRBV2 with TRBJ1-2; D is undetermined. The V gene lost 6 bases and the J gene lost 8 bases, with 16 bases spanning the gap. The length of the CDR3 is 13 residues. Per germline, CDR1 SNHLY and CDR2 FYNNEI.

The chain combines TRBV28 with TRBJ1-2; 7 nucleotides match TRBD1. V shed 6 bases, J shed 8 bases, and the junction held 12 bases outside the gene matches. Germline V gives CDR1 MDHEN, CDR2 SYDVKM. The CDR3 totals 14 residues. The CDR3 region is CASSPGQLLGGYTF. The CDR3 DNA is TGTGCCAGCAGCCCGGGACAGCTGCTGGGAGGCTACACCTTC.

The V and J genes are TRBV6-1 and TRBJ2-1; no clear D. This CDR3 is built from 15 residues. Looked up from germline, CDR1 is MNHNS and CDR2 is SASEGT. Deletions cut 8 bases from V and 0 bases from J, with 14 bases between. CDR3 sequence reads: CASGLDLSSYNEQFF. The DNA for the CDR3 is TGTGCCAGCGGGCTTGACCTAAGCTCCTACAATGAGCAGTTCTTC.

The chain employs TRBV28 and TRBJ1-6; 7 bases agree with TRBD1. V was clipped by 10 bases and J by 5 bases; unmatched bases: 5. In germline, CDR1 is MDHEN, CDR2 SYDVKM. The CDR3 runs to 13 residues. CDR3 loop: CAKSRGNNSPLHF. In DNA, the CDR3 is TGTGCCAAATCCAGGGGGAATAATTCACCCCTCCACTTT.

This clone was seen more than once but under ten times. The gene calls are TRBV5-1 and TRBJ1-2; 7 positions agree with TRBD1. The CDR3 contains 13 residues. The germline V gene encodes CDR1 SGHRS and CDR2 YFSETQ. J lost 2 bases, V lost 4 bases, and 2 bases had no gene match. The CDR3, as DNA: TGCGCCAGCAGCGAGGGACAGAACTATGGCTACACCTTC. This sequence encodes CASSEGQNYGYTF.

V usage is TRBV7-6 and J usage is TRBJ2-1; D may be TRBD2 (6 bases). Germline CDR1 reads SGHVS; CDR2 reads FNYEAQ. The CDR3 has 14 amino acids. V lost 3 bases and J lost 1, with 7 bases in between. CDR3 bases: TGTGCCAGCAGCTTGGCGGGGTCCTACAATGAGCAGTTCTTC. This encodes CASSLAGSYNEQFF.